Given below is one T cell receptor beta chain in context. Treatment reported: some 20 received Ad26.COV2.S at low or high dose, single or two shots; several received placebo; per-sample allocation not given. Following the first vaccine or placebo injection, samples were taken on day 63. The data were obtained in a study of Ad26.COV2.S vaccination and SARS-CoV-2 variants. The assay was immunoSEQ multiplex PCR, and TCRdb's table has in-frame clones only and misses some. The sample contains hundreds of thousands of clones, roughly 89% of which appear only once. Sequences were derived from peripheral blood, sampled in a trial of Ad26.COV2.S vaccine versus placebo. The source of this sequence is a person aged 18-65 years who received the Ad26.COV2.S COVID-19 vaccine or a placebo.

DNA of the CDR3: TGTGCCAGCAGCTTAACCGGGACAGGTTATCGGGGCCCCCACGAGCAGTACTTC. Residues: CASSLTGTGYRGPHEQYF. This rearrangement joins TRBV7-2 to TRBJ2-7; 8 bases map to TRBD1. V was pared by 2 bases and J by 5 bases, with 17 bases of the junction left unmatched. Germline lookup yields CDR1 SGHTA and CDR2 FQGNSA. The CDR3 loop spans 18 amino acids.